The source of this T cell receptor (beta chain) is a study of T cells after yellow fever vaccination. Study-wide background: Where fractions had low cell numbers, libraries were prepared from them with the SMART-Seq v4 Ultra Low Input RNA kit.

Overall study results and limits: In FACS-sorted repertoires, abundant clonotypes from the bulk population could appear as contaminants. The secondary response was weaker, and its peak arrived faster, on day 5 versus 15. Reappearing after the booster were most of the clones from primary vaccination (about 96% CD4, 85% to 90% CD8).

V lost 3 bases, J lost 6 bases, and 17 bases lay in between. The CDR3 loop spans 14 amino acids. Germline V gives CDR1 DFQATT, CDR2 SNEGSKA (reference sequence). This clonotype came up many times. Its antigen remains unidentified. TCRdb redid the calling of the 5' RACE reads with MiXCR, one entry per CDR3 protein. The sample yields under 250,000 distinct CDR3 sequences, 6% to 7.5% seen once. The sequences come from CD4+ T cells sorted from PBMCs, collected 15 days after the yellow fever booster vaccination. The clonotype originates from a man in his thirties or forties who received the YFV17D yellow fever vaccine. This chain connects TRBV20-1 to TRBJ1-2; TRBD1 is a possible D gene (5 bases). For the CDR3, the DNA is TGCAGTGCTAGCTTGGGGGGTCTACAGGATGGCTACACCTTC. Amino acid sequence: CSASLGGLQDGYTF.